These 10 T cell receptor beta chains originate from one sample sequenced in a study of a mutant IDH1 vaccine in newly diagnosed glioma. This sample's time point: week 11, during vaccination. Vaccine doses each comprised 300 ug of mutant IDH1 20-mer peptide, with topical imiquimod. Their recognized antigens are unknown. Libraries were prepared by immunoSEQ multiplex PCR; TCRdb keeps only in-frame clonotypes and omits some of them. The data contain tens of thousands of clones, 80% of them singletons. Here the sequenced sample was PBMCs, taken from a glioma patient whose treatment included an IDH1 peptide vaccine. Receptor source: a man aged 50 to 59 with glioma.

The CDR3 is CASSGTRGAYEQFF. In nucleotides, the CDR3 is TGTGCCAGCAGTGGGACTAGGGGGGCGTATGAGCAGTTCTTC. The chain uses TRBV6-4 and TRBJ2-1, with a possible D match to TRBD2 (7 bases). The CDR3 length is 14 residues. The V gene's germline CDR1 is MRHNA and CDR2 SNTAGT. The V end was cut by 4 bases, the J end by 8 bases, with 15 bases between.

The chain couples TRBV18 to TRBJ2-3, with D perhaps TRBD2 (5 bases). The CDR3 is 14 residues long. Trimming removed 3 bases at V and 0 bases at J, with 7 bases between. The germline V gene has CDR1 KGHSH and CDR2 LQKENI. In DNA, the CDR3 is TGTGCCAGCTCACCGCGGACTAGCACAGATACGCAGTATTTT. Translation gives CASSPRTSTDTQYF.

The chain carries TRBV9 and TRBJ2-7; perhaps TRBD1 as D (5 bases). Trimming shortened V by 3 bases and J by 2 bases, and 15 bases separated the two germline ends. This CDR3 is 15 amino acids long. Germline assignment: CDR1 SGDLS and CDR2 YYNGEE. CDR3: CASSEGWGSTYEQYF. CDR3 coding DNA: TGTGCCAGCAGCGAGGGCTGGGGCTCAACCTACGAGCAGTACTTC.

The V and J genes are TRBV14 and TRBJ2-7; TRBD1 matches at 8 bases. The V segment lost 4 bases and the J segment 4 bases; nucleotides outside the gene matches: 12. The CDR3 spans 16 residues. Germline V gene data show CDR1 as SGHDN and CDR2 as FVKESK. DNA of the CDR3: TGTGCCAGCAGCCCACCGGGACAGGCCCTACCTTACGAGCAGTACTTC. It specifies CASSPPGQALPYEQYF.

The chain links TRBV4-1 to TRBJ2-5; maybe TRBD1 (6 bases). The DNA end lines up better with TRBJ2-7; the J call may be wrong. The CDR3 runs 17 residues. Germline V gene sequence: CDR1 MGHRA, CDR2 YSYEKL. CDR3 in amino acids: CASSQARVGTNTYEQYF. CDR3 nucleotides: TGCGCCAGCAGCCAAGCAAGGGTGGGGACAAATACCTACGAGCAGTACTTC.

This clone has more than one count but fewer than ten. The rearrangement joins TRBV19 to TRBJ1-6; D call uncertain. Trimming removed 1 base at V and 0 bases at J, with 7 bases between. This CDR3 comprises 16 residues. From germline, CDR1 is LNHDA and CDR2 SQIVND (reference sequence). For the CDR3, the DNA is TGTGCCAGTAGTATAGTCGAGAGCTCCTATAATTCACCCCTCCACTTT. Residues: CASSIVESSYNSPLHF.

The chain combines TRBV10-2 with TRBJ1-1, with D unclear. V dropped 8 bases and J dropped 3 bases, with 19 bases sitting between them. The germline CDR1 and CDR2 sequences are WSHSY and SAAADI. The CDR3 length is 15 residues. The CDR3 coding sequence is TGCGCCAGCGAGATTGGAAGAGGTGTCGACACTGAAGCTTTCTTT. This translates into CASEIGRGVDTEAFF.

The genes are TRBV27 and TRBJ2-7; possible D gene TRBD1, 5 bases. With 2 bases removed from V and 5 bases from J, the gap between germline ends came to 13 bases. The CDR3 runs 14 residues. CDR1 MNHEY and CDR2 SMNVEV come from the germline V gene (reference sequence). Here the CDR3 reads CASSLLGQGDEQYF. CDR3 sequence (DNA): TGTGCCAGCAGTTTACTCGGCCAGGGTGACGAGCAGTACTTC.

The chain has TRBV2 and TRBJ2-1, with D perhaps being TRBD1 or TRBD2 (5 bases each). Trimming left V 5 bases short and J 6 bases short, with 14 bases between. Germline CDR1 reads SNHLY; CDR2 reads FYNNEI. CDR3 length: 14 residues. CDR3 bases: TGTGCCAGCAGTCCGGGACGGGCATTCAATGAGCAGTTCTTC. Its protein is CASSPGRAFNEQFF.

The rearrangement uses TRBV7-6 and TRBJ1-3; D perhaps matches TRBD1 (5 bases). The CDR3 has 11 residues. The V end lost 8 bases, the J end lost 7 bases, and 9 bases lay between the germline ends. Germline-derived CDR1 and CDR2 are SGHVS and FNYEAQ. CDR3 loop: CASHGGNTIYF. The CDR3 bases are TGTGCCAGCCACGGGGGGAACACCATATATTTT.